The T cell receptor beta chain under discussion was sequenced for a study of CD8 T cells in Susac syndrome. The RNA, about 0.45 to 1 ug, was put through reverse transcription using random hexamers. TCRdb redid the calling of the immunoSEQ multiplex PCR reads with MiXCR, one entry per CDR3 protein. The sample has tens of thousands of distinct CDR3 sequences, roughly 95% seen once. V gave up 5 bases and J gave up 3 bases, with 7 bases separating them. The CDR3 loop spans 11 amino acids. Germline V gene lookup returns CDR1 GTSNPN and CDR2 SVGIG (reference sequence). The J gene is TRBJ1-1, the V gene TRBV30; possibly TRBD1 for D (5 bases). The TCR sequence derives from a human donor with multiple sclerosis. The sequencing sample was made of CD4+ T cells from PBMCs. The CDR3, as DNA: TGTGCCTGGGACAGAGACACTGAAGCTTTCTTT. Amino acid sequence: CAWDRDTEAFF.